This T cell receptor beta chain was retrieved from a study of T cell responses to AZD1222 COVID-19 vaccine. Study context: Researchers grouped second doses given at about 4 or about 12 weeks into one pool. Study-wide findings and caveats: Clonal diversity was possibly underestimated, and the donors were mostly white British, with more females. Of spike-specific TCRs, nearly half reportedly target regions left unmutated in variants. At 160-218 and 743-854, vaccine-associated CD4 TCRs were dominant, and they spanned spike.

In regard to this clone: The antigen is unknown.

The CDR3 spans 16 residues. V was pared by 8 bases and J by 2 bases, with 13 bases of the junction left unmatched. Germline V gene sequence: CDR1 MDHEN, CDR2 SYDVKM. The assay was immunoSEQ multiplex PCR, and TCRdb's table has in-frame clones only and misses some. The profile shows about 140,000 clones, 88% of them singletons. The chain combines TRBV28 with TRBJ1-2, with 8 nucleotides matching TRBD1. This receptor was obtained from an adult in good health. Sequences were derived from peripheral blood, sampled on day 0 of AZD1222 vaccination. This CDR3 reads CASLPKRTGPNYGYTF. CDR3 DNA: TGTGCCAGCCTACCCAAGAGGACAGGGCCAAACTATGGCTACACCTTC.